These 17 T cell receptor beta chains share one sample of origin, sequenced in a study of control samples from healthy donors and cancer patients. The table came from immunoSEQ multiplex PCR; TCRdb's copy has only in-frame clones and leaves some out. The data contain 120,000 or so clones, approximately 90% of them singletons. Sequencing was done on a sample of blood. These receptor sequences come from a man aged 30-40 years in good health.

This sequence joins TRBV2 and TRBJ1-2; 7 bases are shared with TRBD1. CDR3 length: 13 residues. The trim removed 11 bases at V and 4 bases at J, leaving 10 bases unmatched. Germline lookup yields CDR1 SNHLY and CDR2 FYNNEI. DNA of the CDR3: TGTGCCTGCGTGGGCAGGGGGACCTATGGCTACACCTTC. As protein: CACVGRGTYGYTF. Full variable domain (outside the CDR3, taken from reference TRBV2 and TRBJ1-2): EPEVTQTPSHQVTQMGQEVILRCVPISNHLYFYWYRQILGQKVEFLVSFYNNEISEKSEIFDDQFSVERPDGSNFTLKIRSTKLEDSAMYFCACVGRGTYGYTFGSGTRLTVV.

The V gene is TRBV30, the J gene TRBJ1-5; 7 nucleotides align to TRBD1. V gave up 2 bases and J gave up 2 bases; unmatched junction bases: 0. The CDR3 loop spans 13 amino acids. Germline values: CDR1 GTSNPN, CDR2 SVGIG (reference sequence). The CDR3: CAWSTGGNQPQHF. CDR3 sequence (DNA): TGTGCCTGGAGTACAGGGGGCAATCAGCCCCAGCATTTT.

This clone was found once. The chain recombines TRBV19 with TRBJ1-1; D unclear. Germline CDR1 LNHDA, CDR2 SQIVND (reference sequence). The V gene lost 6 bases and the J gene lost 1 base, with 15 bases spanning the gap. This CDR3 contains 15 residues. CDR3 sequence (DNA): TGTGCCAGTAGGAGGAGGAGGCAGCCGAACACTGAAGCTTTCTTT. Translated, it gives CASRRRRQPNTEAFF. The whole variable domain, remainder taken from reference TRBV19 and TRBJ1-1, is DGGITQSPKYLFRKEGQNVTLSCEQNLNHDAMYWYRQDPGQGLRLIYYSQIVNDFQKGDIAEGYSVSREKKESFPLTVTSAQKNPTAFYLCASRRRRQPNTEAFFGQGTRLTVV.

The V and J genes are TRBV9 and TRBJ1-2; D is undetermined. Trimming cost V 4 bases and J 7 bases, with 11 bases left between them. Germline loops: CDR1 SGDLS, CDR2 YYNGEE. The CDR3 totals 12 residues. This chain's CDR3 is CASSPSKGGYTF. CDR3 in DNA: TGTGCCAGCAGCCCCAGTAAGGGTGGCTACACCTTC.

V usage is TRBV6-5 and J usage is TRBJ2-6; D uncertain. The CDR3 totals 15 residues. V lost 2 bases, J lost 2 bases, and 7 bases lay in between. Germline assignment: CDR1 MNHEY and CDR2 SVGAGI. Written as DNA, the CDR3 is TGTGCCAGCAGTTACCTTAACCCTGGGGCCAACGTCCTGACTTTC. Protein sequence: CASSYLNPGANVLTF.

The chain employs TRBV5-8 and TRBJ2-7; D not certain. The V and J ends lost 2 bases and 0 bases respectively, with 12 bases between them. Germline V gene lookup returns CDR1 SGHTS and CDR2 YDEGEE. The CDR3 totals 15 residues. CDR3: CASSFSWSSSYEQYF. CDR3 in DNA: TGTGCCAGCAGCTTCTCATGGTCAAGCTCCTACGAGCAGTACTTC.

The gene calls are TRBV19 and TRBJ2-1, with D perhaps TRBD2 (6 bases). The germline V and J ends were trimmed by 3 bases and 11 bases, with 8 bases remaining between them. The CDR3 has 11 amino acids. Germline values: CDR1 LNHDA, CDR2 SQIVND (reference sequence). The DNA for the CDR3 is TGTGCCAGTAGTATGGGGACTCAGCAGTTCTTC. It is translated as CASSMGTQQFF.

The chain joins TRBV9 to TRBJ1-3, with no clear D. V lost 4 bases to trimming and J lost 0 bases, with 14 bases between them. Per germline, CDR1 SGDLS and CDR2 YYNGEE. The CDR3 length is 16 residues. CDR3 bases: TGTGCCAGCAGCCTTAGCCCGCTGAGCTCTGGAAACACCATATATTTT. This translates into CASSLSPLSSGNTIYF. The variable domain in full, completed from reference TRBV9 and TRBJ1-3, reads DSGVTQTPKHLITATGQRVTLRCSPRSGDLSVYWYQQSLDQGLQFLIQYYNGEERAKGNILERFSAQQFPDLHSELNLSSLELGDSALYFCASSLSPLSSGNTIYFGEGSWLTVV.

J is TRBJ1-5 and V is TRBV6-5; 8 nucleotides agree with TRBD1. This CDR3 comprises 14 residues. Germline V gene sequence: CDR1 MNHEY, CDR2 SVGAGI. With 6 bases clipped from V and 3 bases from J, the junction kept 4 bases outside the gene matches. The CDR3 here is CASRDRASNQPQHF. CDR3 nucleotide sequence: TGTGCCAGCAGGGACAGGGCATCCAATCAGCCCCAGCATTTT.

The chain uses TRBV6-4 and TRBJ1-2, with D possibly matching TRBD1 (5 bases). The CDR3 totals 14 residues. With 0 bases removed from V and 8 bases from J, the gap between germline ends came to 13 bases. Per the germline V gene, CDR1 is MRHNA and CDR2 is SNTAGT. CDR3 DNA sequence: TGTGCCAGCAGTGACTCGAGCAGGGCGGGAGGCTACACCTTC. Translated, it gives CASSDSSRAGGYTF.

This chain connects TRBV6-6 to TRBJ2-2; D gene uncertain. The V end lost 6 bases, the J end lost 1 base, and 6 bases lay between the germline ends. This CDR3 has 13 amino acids. Germline CDR1 MNHNY, CDR2 SVGAGI (reference sequence). The CDR3 DNA sequence: TGTGCCAGCAGCCCGGGGAACACCGGGGAGCTGTTTTTT. Amino acids: CASSPGNTGELFF.

The rearrangement links TRBV12-3 or TRBV12-4 to TRBJ1-1; D is unresolved. The CDR3 is 13 residues long. V was shortened by 10 bases and J by 3 bases, with 15 bases between the two germline ends. The CDR3 sequence: CATREGLYTEAFF. The DNA for the CDR3 is TGTGCCACCCGGGAGGGTTTGTACACTGAAGCTTTCTTT.

This clone was counted between two and nine times. The rearrangement links TRBV7-8 to TRBJ1-2; no definite D call. V was clipped by 1 base and J by 3 bases, with 18 bases between them. Germline V lookup: CDR1 SGHVS, CDR2 FQNEAQ. The CDR3 sequence is 17 residues long. DNA for the CDR3: TGTGCCAGCAGCTTAGGCAGGCCGTCCGATGGTTACTATGGCTACACCTTC. Its translation is CASSLGRPSDGYYGYTF.

This chain connects TRBV20-1 to TRBJ1-2, with TRBD1 as a possible D gene (5 bases). CDR3 size: 11 residues. Germline V gene lookup returns CDR1 DFQATT and CDR2 SNEGSKA (reference sequence). Trimming removed 2 bases from V and 5 bases from J, with 6 bases in between. CDR3 residues: CSARQGYGYTF. CDR3 in DNA: TGCAGTGCTAGACAGGGTTATGGCTACACCTTC.

The CDR3 DNA follows: TGTGCCAGCAGAATGACGGGGGCAGAAGAGACCCAGTACTTC. Its translation is CASRMTGAEETQYF. V and J are TRBV13 and TRBJ2-5, with D possibly called TRBD1 or TRBD2 (6 bases each). Germline V gene lookup returns CDR1 PRHDT and CDR2 FYEKMQ (reference sequence). V lost 6 bases and J 3 bases, leaving 14 bases between the germline ends. The CDR3 length is 14 residues.

This clone has just a few counts. The V call is TRBV19, the J call TRBJ2-1, with 8 positions matching TRBD2. V was clipped by 0 bases and J by 7 bases; unmatched bases: 11. In germline, CDR1 is LNHDA, CDR2 SQIVND (reference sequence). This CDR3 spans 17 amino acids. CDR3 coding DNA: TGTGCCAGTAGTATAGATCTTGCGGGGGGAACTAAGAATGAGCAGTTCTTC. Translation: CASSIDLAGGTKNEQFF.

This rearrangement joins TRBV15 to TRBJ1-3; D may be TRBD1 (5 bases). Looked up from germline, CDR1 is LNHNV and CDR2 is YYDKDF (reference sequence). The CDR3 has 16 residues. V was trimmed by 0 bases and J by 0 bases, leaving 9 bases between them. The CDR3 region has the DNA TGTGCCACCAGCAGAGATTCCGACAGCTCTGGAAACACCATATATTTT. Translating it yields CATSRDSDSSGNTIYF.